The 3 T cell receptor beta chains below were found in one sample sequenced in a study of T cells expressing NK-cell markers. TCRdb processed the 5' RACE reads again and assigns one entry to each CDR3 protein, with no DNA. This sample's clone table lists a few hundred thousand distinct CDR3 sequences. The sequenced sample was blood T cells: a sorted CD56 or NKG2C T cell subset, CD4+ or CD8+ T cells, or bulk PBMC T cells (not recorded which). The receptors here all came from a man between 18 and 69 years old in good health.

The chain links TRBV11-2 to TRBJ2-1; the D call of TRBD1 rests on TCRdb alone, since no DNA is present to check it. The CDR3 length is 15 residues. Looked up from germline, CDR1 is SGHAT and CDR2 is FQNNGV. CDR3: CASSETRTAYNEQFF.

The chain employs TRBV7-9 and TRBJ2-3. Germline CDR1 SEHNR, CDR2 FQNEAQ (reference sequence). The CDR3 sequence is 16 residues long. The chain's CDR3 is CASSLGLGIVADTQYF.

The chain carries TRBV21-1 and TRBJ1-1; TCRdb's D call, TRBD1, is unchecked because there is no DNA. TRBV21-1 has pseudogene status. This CDR3 is built from 13 residues. Here the CDR3 reads CASSGTAGAEAFF.